The TCR beta chain under discussion was sequenced for a study of human T cells and chemical hapten exposure. Each CDR3 protein gets one entry after TCRdb re-called the RACE reads with MiXCR. In the table there are about 120,000 distinct CDR3 sequences, around 10% of which are singletons. Study-wide results and caveats: Significantly greater numbers of large CDR3 similarity clusters came from expanded TCRs than from controls.

Germline values: CDR1 SGHTS, CDR2 YDEGEE. CDR3 length equals 16 residues. Trimming pared 2 bases from V and 1 base from J, leaving 15 bases between. Stated time point: patch test 1, 2 weeks after DPC sensitization. As to treatment: therapeutic diphenylcyclopropenone sensitization with weekly scalp DPC. About this clonotype itself: Its cognate antigen is unknown.

The sequencing used whole blood, collected in connection with sensitization to the hapten diphenylcyclopropenone (DPC). V and J are TRBV5-8 and TRBJ1-1, with TRBD1 as a possible D gene (5 bases). The TCR sequence derives from a woman aged 50 to 60 with alopecia areata. Some clones in this sample may be carry-over from other donors' samples. The CDR3 region is CASSLGYDRSNTEAFF. Here the CDR3 DNA reads TGTGCCAGCAGCTTAGGTTATGACAGATCGAACACTGAAGCTTTCTTT. Combining the CDR3 with reference TRBV5-8 and TRBJ1-1 gives the whole variable domain EAGVTQSPTHLIKTRGQQATLRCSPISGHTSVYWYQQALGLGLQFLLWYDEGEERNRGNFPPRFSGRQFPNYSSELNVNALELEDSALYLCASSLGYDRSNTEAFFGQGTRLTVV.